This TCR beta chain originates from a study of blood T cell repertoires in COVID-19. This CDR3 has 19 amino acids. Trimming pared 4 bases from V and 4 bases from J, leaving 27 bases between. Looked up from germline, CDR1 is SEHNR and CDR2 is FQNEAQ (reference sequence). Profiled with immunoSEQ multiplex PCR; TCRdb holds only in-frame clones, not every one. The sample has 220,000 or so clones, around 84% seen once. The sequenced sample consisted of peripheral blood. This clonotype was sampled from a man between 25 and 39 years old with active or convalescent COVID-19. V is TRBV7-9 and J is TRBJ2-3, with a weak D call TRBD1 (7 bases). This chain's CDR3 is CASSSPRRRGQPVADTQYF. The CDR3, as DNA: TGTGCCAGCAGCTCACCCAGGCGGAGGGGGCAACCGGTTGCAGATACGCAGTATTTT.